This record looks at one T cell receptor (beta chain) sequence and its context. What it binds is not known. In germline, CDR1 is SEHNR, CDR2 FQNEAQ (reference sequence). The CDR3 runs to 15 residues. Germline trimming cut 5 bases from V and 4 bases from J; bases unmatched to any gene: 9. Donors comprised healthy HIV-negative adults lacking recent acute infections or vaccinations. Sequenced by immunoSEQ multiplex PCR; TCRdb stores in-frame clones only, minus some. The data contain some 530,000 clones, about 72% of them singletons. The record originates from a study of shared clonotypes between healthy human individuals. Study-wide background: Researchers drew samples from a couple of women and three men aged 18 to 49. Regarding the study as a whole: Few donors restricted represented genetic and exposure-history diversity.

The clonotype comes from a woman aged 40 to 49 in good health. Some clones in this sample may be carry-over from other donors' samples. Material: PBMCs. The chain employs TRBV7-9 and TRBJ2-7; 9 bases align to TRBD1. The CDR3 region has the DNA TGTGCCAGCAGCCGGGACAGGGAGCCCTTATACGAGCAGTACTTC. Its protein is CASSRDREPLYEQYF.